This entry lists 21 T cell receptor beta chains sequenced from one sample in a study of cytomegalovirus exposure and HLA in healthy donors (TCRdb year 2017). Preparation of the library involved the immunoSEQ multiplex PCR assay. The multiplex PCR relied on a mix of 60 forward primers for TCR Vbeta segments and 13 reverse primers for TCR Jbeta segments. TCRdb holds this immuneACCESS table with in-frame rearrangements only. Some clones are missing; in checked studies, unresolved V genes explain under half, and the rest has no known cause. Within this sample are 150,000 to 200,000 clones, with approximately 82% of them counted one time only. The leading ten clones occupy about 2% of the sample. The sample was PBMCs. The receptors were sampled from a woman in her twenties or thirties in good health and CMV-seronegative.

This sequence joins TRBV5-6 and TRBJ2-7; D gene ambiguous. CDR1 is SGHDT and CDR2 is YYEEEE in the germline V gene. The germline V and J ends were trimmed by 4 bases and 2 bases, with 13 bases remaining between them. The CDR3 spans 14 residues. The CDR3 protein is CASSPPMKAYEQYF. Here the CDR3 DNA reads TGTGCCAGCAGCCCTCCTATGAAAGCCTACGAGCAGTACTTC.

This chain links TRBV28 with TRBJ1-3; D gene uncertain. Germline CDR1 and CDR2: MDHEN and SYDVKM. The V end lost 5 bases, the J end lost 0 bases, and 5 bases lay between the germline ends. The CDR3 contains 13 residues. CDR3: CASSTDSGNTIYF. The CDR3 DNA is TGTGCCAGCAGTACAGACTCTGGAAACACCATATATTTT.

The chain employs TRBV6-1 and TRBJ2-7; TRBD2 is a possible D gene (6 bases). The germline gives CDR1 MNHNS, CDR2 SASEGT. V shed 4 bases and J shed 5 bases, with 21 bases lying between them. The CDR3 totals 16 residues. CDR3 coding DNA: TGTGCCAGCAGTGTGGGGGGTGTATTATCCGGCCACGAGCAGTACTTC. Its translation is CASSVGGVLSGHEQYF.

The chain employs TRBV18 and TRBJ1-4; 12 positions match TRBD1. The CDR3 runs 15 residues. The V gene's germline CDR1 is KGHSH and CDR2 LQKENI. V lost 6 bases to trimming and J lost 7 bases; unmatched junction nucleotides: 6. The CDR3 spells CASSEGTGGREKLFF. The CDR3 DNA sequence: TGTGCCAGCTCGGAAGGGACAGGGGGCCGTGAAAAACTGTTTTTT. Full variable domain (rest looked up from reference TRBV18 and TRBJ1-4): NAGVMQNPRHLVRRRGQEARLRCSPMKGHSHVYWYRQLPEEGLKFMVYLQKENIIDESGMPKERFSAEFPKEGPSILRIQQVVRGDSAAYFCASSEGTGGREKLFFGSGTQLSVL.

This clone has a handful of counts. The chain recombines TRBV2 with TRBJ2-5, with D perhaps matching TRBD1 (6 bases). Germline V gives CDR1 SNHLY, CDR2 FYNNEI. V was trimmed by 2 bases and J by 5 bases, leaving 12 bases between them. The CDR3 covers 14 residues. The chain's CDR3 is CASSELGARETQYF. CDR3 bases: TGTGCCAGCAGTGAACTGGGGGCGAGGGAGACCCAGTACTTC.

This clone was seen only once. This chain connects TRBV5-1 to TRBJ2-5; 11 bases match TRBD2. The CDR3 is made up of 15 amino acids. The J segment lost 3 bases and the V segment lost 3 bases, leaving 4 bases of the junction unmatched. Germline V gives CDR1 SGHRS, CDR2 YFSETQ. The CDR3 spells CASSSQGLAEETQYF. The CDR3 DNA is TGCGCCAGCAGCTCGCAGGGACTAGCGGAAGAGACCCAGTACTTC.

V gene TRBV5-6 combines with J gene TRBJ2-7; tentative D call: TRBD1 (5 bases). Trimming left V 5 bases short and J 3 bases short, with 9 bases between. The CDR3 contains 12 residues. From germline, CDR1 is SGHDT and CDR2 YYEEEE. CDR3 in amino acids: CASRRGFYEQYF. In DNA form, the CDR3 reads TGTGCCAGCAGAAGGGGATTCTACGAGCAGTACTTC.

The chain uses TRBV30 and TRBJ1-1; TRBD1 matches at 7 bases. The trim removed 0 bases at V and 0 bases at J, leaving 10 bases unmatched. The V gene's germline CDR1 is GTSNPN and CDR2 SVGIG (reference sequence). The CDR3 sequence is 17 residues long. CDR3 region: CAWSVLGFTGVNTEAFF. In DNA, the CDR3 is TGTGCCTGGAGTGTACTTGGGTTTACAGGGGTGAACACTGAAGCTTTCTTT.

This clone was observed once. One end of the junction fails to match germline, which may point to a read error. J is TRBJ2-3 and V is TRBV11-2; 10 bases fit TRBD1. This CDR3 is built from 15 residues. Germline CDR1 and CDR2: SGHAT and FQNNGV. In nucleotides, the CDR3 is TGTGCCAGCAGCTTAGGACAGGGGGCGATGGATATGCAGTATTTT. It codes for CASSLGQGAMDMQYF.

This clone was observed once. J is TRBJ2-1 and V is TRBV7-8; 8 nucleotides match TRBD2. Unmatched junction bases numbered 5, after V lost 4 bases and J lost 6 bases. This CDR3 has 14 amino acids. CDR1 is SGHVS, CDR2 FQNEAQ, per germline. The CDR3 reads CASSSGGEFNEQFF. The CDR3 DNA reads as TGTGCCAGCAGCTCGGGGGGGGAGTTCAATGAGCAGTTCTTC.

The V gene is TRBV19, the J gene TRBJ2-5, with D possibly being TRBD1 (6 bases). In germline, CDR1 is LNHDA, CDR2 SQIVND (reference sequence). Trimming shortened V by 4 bases and J by 3 bases, and 12 bases separated the two germline ends. The CDR3 spans 14 residues. The CDR3 DNA is TGTGCCAGTAGTAGGGGGCAGGACAAAGAGACCCAGTACTTC. Amino acids: CASSRGQDKETQYF.

The chain combines TRBV12-2 with TRBJ1-2. TRBV12-2 is a known pseudogene. The CDR3 has 14 residues. The CDR3 sequence is CASRLEKGGYGYTF. The CDR3 bases are TGTGCAAGTCGCTTAGAGAAGGGAGGCTATGGCTACACCTTC.

This clone has just a few counts. This chain uses TRBV6-5 with TRBJ1-2; 7 positions agree with TRBD1. In germline, CDR1 is MNHEY, CDR2 SVGAGI. This CDR3 comprises 14 residues. Losses at the gene ends were 5 bases for V and 3 bases for J; bases not matched to a gene: 6. The CDR3 coding sequence is TGTGCCAGCAGTCCGAGACAGGGTCACTATGGCTACACCTTC. It translates to CASSPRQGHYGYTF.

The chain employs TRBV5-1 and TRBJ2-3, with 8 positions matching TRBD2. Per the germline V gene, CDR1 is SGHRS and CDR2 is YFSETQ. The CDR3 is made up of 15 amino acids. V dropped 4 bases and J dropped 2; count of bases not matched to a gene: 6. The CDR3 nucleotides are TGCGCCAGCAGCCTGCCGGGAGGGGCCACAGATACGCAGTATTTT. Its translation is CASSLPGGATDTQYF.

The chain is built from TRBV7-2 and TRBJ1-4, with 7 bases identical to TRBD1. This CDR3 spans 14 amino acids. Trimming removed 6 bases from V and 11 bases from J; junction bases left unmatched: 12. Germline V gene data show CDR1 as SGHTA and CDR2 as FQGNSA. The CDR3 DNA is TGTGCCAGCAGGCGAACAGGGGAGACCGAGAAACTGTTTTTT. This encodes CASRRTGETEKLFF.

J is TRBJ2-5 and V is TRBV5-1; TRBD2 aligns across 11 bases. Trimming at V came to 4 bases and at J to 1 base, leaving 15 bases not matched to a gene. The CDR3 runs to 19 residues. From germline, CDR1 is SGHRS and CDR2 YFSETQ. Written as DNA, the CDR3 is TGCGCCAGCAGCATGGGACAGCCTCGTAGCGGGAGGGCCCAAGAGACCCAGTACTTC. The encoded protein is CASSMGQPRSGRAQETQYF.

The chain is built from TRBV28 and TRBJ1-2; no reliable D call. Germline V gene sequence: CDR1 MDHEN, CDR2 SYDVKM. CDR3 length equals 12 residues. Trimming shortened V by 2 bases and J by 6 bases, and 7 bases separated the two germline ends. Written as DNA, the CDR3 is TGTGCCAGCAGTTTAGGAGGGCATGGCTACACCTTC. Its translation: CASSLGGHGYTF.

The J gene is TRBJ1-2, the V gene TRBV10-3; D gene unclear. Germline assignment: CDR1 ENHRY and CDR2 SYGVKD. V was shortened by 7 bases and J by 1 base, with 16 bases between the two germline ends. This CDR3 has 15 amino acids. The CDR3 sequence is CAITRSPGNNYGYTF. As DNA, the CDR3 is TGTGCCATCACTAGAAGTCCGGGAAATAACTATGGCTACACCTTC.

As regards this clone: Its ends do not fully match the called genes, so a read error is possible. Other DNA variants within this sample encode the same CDR3. This chain connects TRBV6-6 to TRBJ2-6, with D possibly being TRBD1 (5 bases). This CDR3 comprises 15 residues. Germline CDR1 reads MNHNY; CDR2 reads SVGAGI (reference sequence). DNA for the CDR3: TGTGCCAGCAGTTATCTAAGCTCTGGGGCCAACGGCCTGACTTTC. It specifies CASSYLSSGANGLTF.

The chain has TRBV28 and TRBJ1-2, with 9 positions matching TRBD1. Germline CDR1 MDHEN, CDR2 SYDVKM. Trimming took 1 base from V and 4 from J; bases not matched to a gene: 4. CDR3 length: 15 residues. CDR3 region: CASSLSTGGIYGYTF. The CDR3 DNA sequence: TGTGCCAGCAGTTTATCCACAGGGGGCATCTATGGCTACACCTTC.

The V call is TRBV7-9, the J call TRBJ2-4, with D possibly matching TRBD1 (6 bases). The CDR3 consists of 17 residues. Germline loops: CDR1 SEHNR, CDR2 FQNEAQ (reference sequence). The V and J ends lost 4 bases and 9 bases respectively, with 25 bases between them. CDR3 coding DNA: TGTGCCAGCAGCTCCAGCAGGACAGTTAGCCAGGGGCGCATTCAGTACTTC. It codes for CASSSSRTVSQGRIQYF. The full variable domain, completed using reference TRBV7-9 and TRBJ2-4, is DTGVSQNPRHKITKRGQNVTFRCDPISEHNRLYWYRQTLGQGPEFLTYFQNEAQLEKSRLLSDRFSAERPKGSFSTLEIQRTEQGDSAMYLCASSSSRTVSQGRIQYFGAGTRLSVL.